The T cell receptor (beta chain) described here comes from a study of blood T cell repertoires in COVID-19. Across the study: The study drew acute and convalescent COVID-19 samples from the United States, Italy and Spain.

The assay was immunoSEQ multiplex PCR, and TCRdb's table has in-frame clones only and misses some. The sample contains 250,000 to 350,000 clones, approximately 86% of which appear only once. The germline gives CDR1 LGHNA, CDR2 YSLEER. Trimming stripped 3 bases from V and 3 bases from J, with 12 bases between. The length of the CDR3 is 14 residues. This TCR came from a man younger than 35 with active or convalescent COVID-19. The sequenced sample was peripheral blood. V and J are TRBV4-3 and TRBJ2-7; D is ambiguous. The CDR3 DNA is TGCGCCAGCAGCCATGGCATCAAGAACTACGAGCAGTACTTC. This translates into CASSHGIKNYEQYF.